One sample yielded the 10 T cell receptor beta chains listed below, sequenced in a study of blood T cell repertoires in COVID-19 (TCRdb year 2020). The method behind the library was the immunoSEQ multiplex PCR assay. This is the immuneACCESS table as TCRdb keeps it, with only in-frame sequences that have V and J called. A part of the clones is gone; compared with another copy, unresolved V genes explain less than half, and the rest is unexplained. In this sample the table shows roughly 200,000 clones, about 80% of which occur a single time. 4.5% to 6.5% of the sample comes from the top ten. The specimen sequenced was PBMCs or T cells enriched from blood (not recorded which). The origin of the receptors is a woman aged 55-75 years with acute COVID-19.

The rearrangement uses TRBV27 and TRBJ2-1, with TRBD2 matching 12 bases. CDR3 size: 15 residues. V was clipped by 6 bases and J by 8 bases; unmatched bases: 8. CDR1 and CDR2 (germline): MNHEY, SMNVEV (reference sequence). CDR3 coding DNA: TGTGCCAGCAGGGCCCCTAGCGGGAGGGTCCATGAGCAGTTCTTC. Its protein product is CASRAPSGRVHEQFF.

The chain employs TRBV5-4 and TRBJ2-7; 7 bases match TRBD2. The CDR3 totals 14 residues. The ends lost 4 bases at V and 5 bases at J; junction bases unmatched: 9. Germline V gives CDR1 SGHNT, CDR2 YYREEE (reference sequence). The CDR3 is CASSPASGVHEQYF. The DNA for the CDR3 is TGTGCCAGCAGCCCCGCAAGCGGGGTTCACGAGCAGTACTTC.

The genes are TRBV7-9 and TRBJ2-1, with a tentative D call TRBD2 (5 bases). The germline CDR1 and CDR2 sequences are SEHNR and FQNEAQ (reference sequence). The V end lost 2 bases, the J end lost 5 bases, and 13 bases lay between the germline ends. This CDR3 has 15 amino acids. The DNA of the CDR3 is TGTGCCAGCAGCTTATATGAGGGAAGAAACAATGAGCAGTTCTTC. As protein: CASSLYEGRNNEQFF.

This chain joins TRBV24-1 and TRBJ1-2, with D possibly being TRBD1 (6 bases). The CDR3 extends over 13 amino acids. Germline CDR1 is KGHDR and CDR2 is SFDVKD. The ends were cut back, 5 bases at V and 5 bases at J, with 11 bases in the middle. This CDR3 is CATSGQDVYGYTF. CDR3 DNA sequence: TGTGCCACCAGTGGACAGGACGTATATGGCTACACCTTC.

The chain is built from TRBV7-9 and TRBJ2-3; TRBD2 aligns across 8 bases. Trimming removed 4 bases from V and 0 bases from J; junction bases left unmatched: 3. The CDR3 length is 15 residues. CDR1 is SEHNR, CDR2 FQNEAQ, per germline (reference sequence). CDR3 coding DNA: TGTGCCAGCAGCTCGGGGGGGTCTAGCACAGATACGCAGTATTTT. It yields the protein CASSSGGSSTDTQYF.

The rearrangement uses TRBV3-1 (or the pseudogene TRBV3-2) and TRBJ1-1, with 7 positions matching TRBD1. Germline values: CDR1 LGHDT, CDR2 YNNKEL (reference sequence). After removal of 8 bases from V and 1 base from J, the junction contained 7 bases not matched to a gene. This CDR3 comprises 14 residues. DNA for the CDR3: TGTGCCAGCCACCGACAGGGAACGAACACTGAAGCTTTCTTT. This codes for CASHRQGTNTEAFF.

CDR3 bases: TGTGCCATCAGTGACCCCTCGGGGTACAGGGCGGGCACTGAAGCTTTCTTT. Its translation: CAISDPSGYRAGTEAFF. The rearrangement uses TRBV10-3 and TRBJ1-1; weak D call: TRBD1 (6 bases). Per germline, CDR1 ENHRY and CDR2 SYGVKD. This CDR3 spans 17 amino acids. The germline V and J ends were trimmed by 3 bases and 4 bases, with 21 bases remaining between them.

Here the CDR3 reads CASSARQGREQYV. The CDR3 bases are TGTGCCAGCAGCGCTAGACAGGGGAGGGAGCAGTACGTC. V and J are TRBV7-8 and TRBJ2-7; 8 positions agree with TRBD1. Trimming removed 5 bases from V and 7 bases from J; junction bases left unmatched: 7. This CDR3 is built from 13 residues. The germline V gene has CDR1 SGHVS and CDR2 FQNEAQ.

The CDR3 loop reads CASSGTDRRRGNTIYF. The CDR3 DNA reads as TGTGCCAGCAGTGGAACGGACAGGCGGAGGGGAAACACCATATATTTT. This chain links TRBV28 with TRBJ1-3, with TRBD1 matching over 7 bases. J gave up 4 bases and V 5 bases, and 11 bases lay outside the gene matches. The length of the CDR3 is 16 residues. Germline V gene data show CDR1 as MDHEN and CDR2 as SYDVKM.

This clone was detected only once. CDR3 amino acids: CASNFQTSGQSYEQYV. For the CDR3, the DNA is TGTGCCAGCAATTTCCAGACTAGCGGGCAATCCTACGAGCAGTACGTC. The chain couples TRBV21-1 to TRBJ2-7; the table's D call of TRBD2 was not tested on the DNA. TRBV21-1 is termed a pseudogene. The length of the CDR3 is 16 residues.